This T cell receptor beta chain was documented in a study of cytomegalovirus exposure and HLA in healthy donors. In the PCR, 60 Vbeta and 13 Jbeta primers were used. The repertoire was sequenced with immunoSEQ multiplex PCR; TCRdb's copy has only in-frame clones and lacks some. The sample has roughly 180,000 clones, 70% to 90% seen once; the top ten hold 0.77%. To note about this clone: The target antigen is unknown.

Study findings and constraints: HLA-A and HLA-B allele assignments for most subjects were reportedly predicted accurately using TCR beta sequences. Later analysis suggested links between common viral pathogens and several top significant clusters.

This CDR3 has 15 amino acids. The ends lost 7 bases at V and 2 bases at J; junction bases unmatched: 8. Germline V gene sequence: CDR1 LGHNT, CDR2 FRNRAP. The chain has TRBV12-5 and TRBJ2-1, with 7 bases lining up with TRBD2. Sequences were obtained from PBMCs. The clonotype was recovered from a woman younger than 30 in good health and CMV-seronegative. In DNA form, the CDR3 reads TGTGCTAGTGATGTCCGGGACTATACCTACAATGAGCAGTTCTTC. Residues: CASDVRDYTYNEQFF.